This T cell receptor (beta chain) derives from a study of cytomegalovirus exposure and HLA in healthy donors. The CDR3 extends over 14 amino acids. V was clipped by 4 bases and J by 7 bases, with 13 bases between them. Germline CDR1 MGHRA, CDR2 YSYEKL. In the PCR, 60 Vbeta and 13 Jbeta primers were used. Method: immunoSEQ multiplex PCR; TCRdb's copy keeps in-frame clones and lacks some. Of tens of thousands of clones detected, approximately 68% appear once; the ten largest clones hold approximately 11%. This chain links TRBV4-1 with TRBJ2-2; no definite D call. Sequencing used PBMCs. The clonotype was recovered from a woman aged 25 to 39 in good health and CMV-seronegative. The CDR3 is CASSPLFESGELFF. Here the CDR3 DNA reads TGCGCCAGCAGCCCCTTATTTGAGAGCGGGGAGCTGTTTTTT.